A selection of T cell receptor beta chains follows, all from one sample in a study of T-cell reconstitution after alpha-beta-depleted transplantation in children. TCRdb reanalysed the PCR reads using MiXCR and keeps one entry per CDR3 protein. This table holds approximately 420,000 distinct CDR3 sequences, approximately 11% found once. The input for sequencing was PBMCs from the stem cell graft donor, taken from the stem cell graft. All receptors derive from a human donor who donated a stem cell graft to a child with acute myeloid leukemia. Both conserved end residues are part of each CDR3. The order of the fields is J gene, V gene, D gene, clone size, CDR3 protein, CDR3 DNA. A D gene is named only where the DNA matches it firmly. The size field is filled for only some rows; it gives once, few, many or a size class.

j_call: TRBJ1-1; v_call: TRBV7-9; d_call: .; clone_size: .; cdr3_aa: CASSSPSGRPNTEAFF; cdr3_nt: TGTGCCAGCAGCTCCCCATCCGGCAGGCCGAACACTGAAGCTTTCTTT
j_call: TRBJ1-4; v_call: TRBV5-1; d_call: .; clone_size: .; cdr3_aa: CASSPTGVGDAFF; cdr3_nt: TGCGCCAGCAGCCCGACTGGGGTTGGGGATGCGTTTTTT
j_call: TRBJ1-2; v_call: TRBV29-1; d_call: .; clone_size: few; cdr3_aa: CSEEGPNYGYTF; cdr3_nt: TGCAGCGAGGAGGGACCTAACTATGGCTACACCTTC
j_call: TRBJ2-2; v_call: TRBV6-2/TRBV6-3; d_call: .; clone_size: few; cdr3_aa: CASSRGGGANTGELFF; cdr3_nt: TGTGCCAGCAGTCGCGGAGGGGGGGCGAACACCGGGGAGCTGTTTTTT
j_call: TRBJ1-1; v_call: TRBV11-2; d_call: .; clone_size: few; cdr3_aa: CASSSNQGGTEAFF; cdr3_nt: TGTGCCAGCAGCTCGAATCAAGGGGGGACTGAAGCTTTCTTT
j_call: TRBJ1-5; v_call: TRBV28; d_call: .; clone_size: .; cdr3_aa: CASTDPPGFSNQPQHF; cdr3_nt: TGTGCCAGCACAGACCCCCCAGGGTTTAGCAATCAGCCCCAGCATTTT
j_call: TRBJ2-6; v_call: TRBV20-1; d_call: .; clone_size: few; cdr3_aa: CSARRVGANVLTF; cdr3_nt: TGCAGTGCTAGGAGAGTGGGGGCCAACGTCCTGACTTTC
j_call: TRBJ2-7; v_call: TRBV7-2; d_call: .; clone_size: few; cdr3_aa: CASSLFTGDSYEQYF; cdr3_nt: TGTGCCAGCAGCTTATTTACGGGAGACTCCTACGAGCAGTACTTC
j_call: TRBJ2-7; v_call: TRBV7-2; d_call: .; clone_size: few; cdr3_aa: CASSLAPVGYSYEQYF; cdr3_nt: TGTGCCAGCAGCTTAGCCCCAGTGGGATACTCCTACGAGCAGTACTTC
j_call: TRBJ2-5; v_call: TRBV5-5; d_call: TRBD1; clone_size: few; cdr3_aa: CASSFTPGTGSETQYF; cdr3_nt: TGTGCCAGCAGCTTCACCCCCGGGACAGGGAGTGAGACCCAGTACTTC
j_call: TRBJ2-3; v_call: TRBV29-1; d_call: .; clone_size: few; cdr3_aa: CSVESPPGADTQYF; cdr3_nt: TGCAGCGTTGAATCCCCGCCCGGGGCAGATACGCAGTATTTT
j_call: TRBJ1-5; v_call: TRBV6-1; d_call: .; clone_size: few; cdr3_aa: CASRPTHSNQPQHF; cdr3_nt: TGTGCCAGCAGGCCGACACACTCCAATCAGCCCCAGCATTTT
j_call: TRBJ2-2; v_call: TRBV6-4; d_call: .; clone_size: .; cdr3_aa: CASSEGVSGELFF; cdr3_nt: TGTGCCAGCAGTGAAGGCGTAAGCGGGGAGCTGTTTTTT
j_call: TRBJ1-4; v_call: TRBV12-3/TRBV12-4; d_call: .; clone_size: .; cdr3_aa: CASSVRTDEKLFF; cdr3_nt: TGTGCCAGCAGTGTCCGGACAGATGAAAAACTGTTTTTT
j_call: TRBJ2-1; v_call: TRBV20-1; d_call: .; clone_size: few; cdr3_aa: CSARDFWGWNEQFF; cdr3_nt: TGCAGTGCTAGAGATTTCTGGGGTTGGAATGAGCAGTTCTTC
j_call: TRBJ2-2; v_call: TRBV5-1; d_call: .; clone_size: few; cdr3_aa: CASRWANTGELFF; cdr3_nt: TGCGCCAGCAGGTGGGCGAACACCGGGGAGCTGTTTTTT
j_call: TRBJ1-2; v_call: TRBV12-3/TRBV12-4; d_call: .; clone_size: few; cdr3_aa: CASSLAAGSPYGYTF; cdr3_nt: TGTGCCAGCAGTTTAGCGGCAGGGTCTCCCTATGGCTACACCTTC
j_call: TRBJ2-7; v_call: TRBV29-1; d_call: .; clone_size: .; cdr3_aa: CSVWDPVSYEQYF; cdr3_nt: TGCAGCGTATGGGACCCGGTTTCTTACGAGCAGTACTTC
j_call: TRBJ2-7; v_call: TRBV20-1; d_call: .; clone_size: .; cdr3_aa: CSARGRRSYEQYF; cdr3_nt: TGCAGTGCTAGGGGCAGACGCTCCTACGAGCAGTACTTC
j_call: TRBJ1-5; v_call: TRBV6-1; d_call: .; clone_size: .; cdr3_aa: CASSEWGPNQPQHF; cdr3_nt: TGTGCCAGCAGTGAATGGGGGCCCAATCAGCCCCAGCATTTT
j_call: TRBJ2-4; v_call: TRBV5-6; d_call: TRBD1; clone_size: few; cdr3_aa: CASSGTAKNIQYF; cdr3_nt: TGTGCCAGCAGCGGGACAGCAAAAAACATTCAGTACTTC
j_call: TRBJ2-5; v_call: TRBV4-2; d_call: .; clone_size: .; cdr3_aa: CASSQVMGETQYF; cdr3_nt: TGTGCCAGCAGCCAAGTAATGGGGGAGACCCAGTACTTC
j_call: TRBJ2-1; v_call: TRBV7-2; d_call: TRBD2; clone_size: .; cdr3_aa: CASSRRGGYNEQFF; cdr3_nt: TGTGCCAGCAGCCGTCGGGGGGGCTACAATGAGCAGTTCTTC
j_call: TRBJ2-3; v_call: TRBV7-2; d_call: .; clone_size: many; cdr3_aa: CASSLQGFSVDTQYF; cdr3_nt: TGTGCCAGCAGCTTGCAGGGATTTTCAGTAGATACGCAGTATTTT
j_call: TRBJ2-5; v_call: TRBV9; d_call: TRBD1; clone_size: .; cdr3_aa: CASSAGQGASQTQYF; cdr3_nt: TGTGCCAGCAGCGCCGGACAGGGGGCATCACAGACCCAGTACTTC
j_call: TRBJ1-5; v_call: TRBV20-1; d_call: TRBD1; clone_size: few; cdr3_aa: CSAEPGQGLNQPQHF; cdr3_nt: TGCAGTGCAGAACCGGGACAGGGGCTCAATCAGCCCCAGCATTTT
j_call: TRBJ1-2; v_call: TRBV27; d_call: .; clone_size: few; cdr3_aa: CASSLRVGGYDGYTF; cdr3_nt: TGTGCCAGCAGTTTACGGGTGGGGGGTTACGATGGCTACACCTTC
j_call: TRBJ1-6; v_call: TRBV12-3/TRBV12-4; d_call: .; clone_size: many; cdr3_aa: CASSLSGQGNSPLHF; cdr3_nt: TGTGCCAGCAGTTTGAGTGGCCAGGGTAATTCACCCCTCCACTTT
j_call: TRBJ2-3; v_call: TRBV12-3/TRBV12-4; d_call: TRBD2; clone_size: few; cdr3_aa: CASRLRGAGLAPGGDTQYF; cdr3_nt: TGTGCCAGCAGGCTTAGGGGAGCGGGACTAGCCCCGGGCGGCGATACGCAGTATTTT
j_call: TRBJ1-3; v_call: TRBV5-1; d_call: .; clone_size: many; cdr3_aa: CASSLAAQGSGNTIYF; cdr3_nt: TGCGCCAGCAGCTTGGCCGCACAAGGCTCTGGAAACACCATATATTTT
j_call: TRBJ1-2; v_call: TRBV20-1; d_call: .; clone_size: .; cdr3_aa: CSARTGGEFGYTF; cdr3_nt: TGCAGTGCTAGGACAGGAGGGGAGTTTGGCTACACCTTC
j_call: TRBJ1-1; v_call: TRBV6-2/TRBV6-3; d_call: TRBD1; clone_size: .; cdr3_aa: CASRPGTGMNTEAFF; cdr3_nt: TGTGCCAGCAGGCCCGGGACAGGGATGAACACTGAAGCTTTCTTT
j_call: TRBJ2-1; v_call: TRBV24-1; d_call: .; clone_size: .; cdr3_aa: CATSDSRAAVLNEQFF; cdr3_nt: TGTGCCACCAGTGATTCCAGGGCCGCCGTCCTCAATGAGCAGTTCTTC
j_call: TRBJ2-1; v_call: TRBV2; d_call: TRBD2; clone_size: .; cdr3_aa: CASSEAGGFNEQFF; cdr3_nt: TGTGCCAGCAGCGAAGCGGGGGGATTCAATGAGCAGTTCTTC
j_call: TRBJ1-4; v_call: TRBV5-6; d_call: .; clone_size: few; cdr3_aa: CASSSQAAEAKLFF; cdr3_nt: TGTGCCAGCAGCTCACAGGCGGCAGAAGCGAAACTGTTTTTT
j_call: TRBJ2-1; v_call: TRBV5-1; d_call: TRBD1; clone_size: many; cdr3_aa: CASSLELSGQGYNEQFF; cdr3_nt: TGCGCCAGCAGCTTGGAGTTGTCGGGACAGGGATACAATGAGCAGTTCTTC
j_call: TRBJ2-3; v_call: TRBV27; d_call: TRBD2; clone_size: few; cdr3_aa: CASKYRGTSGRAGDTQYF; cdr3_nt: TGTGCCAGCAAATATCGAGGGACTAGCGGGAGGGCAGGGGATACGCAGTATTTT
j_call: TRBJ1-2; v_call: TRBV20-1; d_call: TRBD1; clone_size: few; cdr3_aa: CSARVVTGGAGYGYTF; cdr3_nt: TGCAGTGCTAGAGTCGTAACAGGGGGCGCGGGCTATGGCTACACCTTC
j_call: TRBJ1-3; v_call: TRBV25-1; d_call: .; clone_size: few; cdr3_aa: CASITGPRDRFSSGNTIYF; cdr3_nt: TGTGCCAGCATCACAGGGCCACGAGACCGATTCAGCTCTGGAAACACCATATATTTT
j_call: TRBJ2-7; v_call: TRBV10-3; d_call: TRBD1; clone_size: few; cdr3_aa: CAIRGQGTYEQYF; cdr3_nt: TGTGCCATCAGGGGACAGGGGACCTACGAGCAGTACTTC
j_call: TRBJ2-3; v_call: TRBV5-6; d_call: .; clone_size: many; cdr3_aa: CASSYTSTRSTDTQYF; cdr3_nt: TGTGCCAGCAGCTACACATCTACCAGGAGTACAGATACGCAGTATTTT
j_call: TRBJ2-7; v_call: TRBV6-5; d_call: TRBD1; clone_size: .; cdr3_aa: CASSYTGTGFSEQYF; cdr3_nt: TGTGCCAGCAGCTATACCGGGACAGGATTTAGCGAGCAGTACTTC
j_call: TRBJ2-1; v_call: TRBV29-1; d_call: TRBD2; clone_size: many; cdr3_aa: CSEEEFRGGEQFF; cdr3_nt: TGCAGCGAGGAGGAGTTCCGGGGGGGTGAGCAGTTCTTC
j_call: TRBJ2-1; v_call: TRBV19; d_call: .; clone_size: few; cdr3_aa: CASISDSDRYNEQFF; cdr3_nt: TGTGCCAGTATTTCCGACTCAGACAGATACAATGAGCAGTTCTTC
j_call: TRBJ2-2; v_call: TRBV9; d_call: .; clone_size: few; cdr3_aa: CASSVIEGSGELFF; cdr3_nt: TGTGCCAGCAGCGTAATTGAGGGCTCCGGGGAGCTGTTTTTT
j_call: TRBJ2-1; v_call: TRBV5-1; d_call: .; clone_size: many; cdr3_aa: CASSLGTTYNEQFF; cdr3_nt: TGCGCCAGCAGCTTGGGTACTACATACAATGAGCAGTTCTTC
j_call: TRBJ2-7; v_call: TRBV27; d_call: TRBD1; clone_size: .; cdr3_aa: CASRDSNEQYF; cdr3_nt: TGTGCCAGCCGGGACAGTAACGAGCAGTACTTC
j_call: TRBJ2-5; v_call: TRBV7-7; d_call: .; clone_size: few; cdr3_aa: CASSSGPDSQYF; cdr3_nt: TGTGCTAGCAGCTCGGGTCCAGACTCCCAGTACTTC
j_call: TRBJ2-1; v_call: TRBV20-1; d_call: .; clone_size: few; cdr3_aa: CSARDLGASSYNEQFF; cdr3_nt: TGCAGTGCTAGAGATCTAGGGGCCTCATCCTACAATGAGCAGTTCTTC